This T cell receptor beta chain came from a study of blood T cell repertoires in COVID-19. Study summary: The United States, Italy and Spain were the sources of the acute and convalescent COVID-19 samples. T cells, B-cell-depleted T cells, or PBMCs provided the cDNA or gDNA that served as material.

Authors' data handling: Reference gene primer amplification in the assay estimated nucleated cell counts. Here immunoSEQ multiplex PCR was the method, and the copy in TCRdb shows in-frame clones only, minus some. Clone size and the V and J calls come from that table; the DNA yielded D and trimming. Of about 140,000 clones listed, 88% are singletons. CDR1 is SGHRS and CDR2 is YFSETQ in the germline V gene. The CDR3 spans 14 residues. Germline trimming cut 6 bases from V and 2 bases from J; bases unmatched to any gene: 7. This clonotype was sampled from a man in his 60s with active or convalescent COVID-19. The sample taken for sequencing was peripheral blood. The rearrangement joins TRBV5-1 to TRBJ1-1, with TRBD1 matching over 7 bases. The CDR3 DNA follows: TGCGCCAGCACTGACAGGGCGAGTAACACTGAAGCTTTCTTT. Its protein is CASTDRASNTEAFF.